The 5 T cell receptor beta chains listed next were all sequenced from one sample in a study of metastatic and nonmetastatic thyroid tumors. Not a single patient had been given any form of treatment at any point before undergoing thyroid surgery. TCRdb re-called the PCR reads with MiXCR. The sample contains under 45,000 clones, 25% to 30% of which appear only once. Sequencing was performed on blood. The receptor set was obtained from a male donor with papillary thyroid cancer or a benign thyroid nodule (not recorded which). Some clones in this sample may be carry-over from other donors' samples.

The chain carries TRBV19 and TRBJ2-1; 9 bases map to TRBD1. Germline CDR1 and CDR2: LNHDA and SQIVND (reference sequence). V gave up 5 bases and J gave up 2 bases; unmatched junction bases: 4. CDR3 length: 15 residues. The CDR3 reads CASSLWTGAYNEQFF. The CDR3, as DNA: TGTGCCAGTAGTTTATGGACAGGGGCCTACAATGAGCAGTTCTTC.

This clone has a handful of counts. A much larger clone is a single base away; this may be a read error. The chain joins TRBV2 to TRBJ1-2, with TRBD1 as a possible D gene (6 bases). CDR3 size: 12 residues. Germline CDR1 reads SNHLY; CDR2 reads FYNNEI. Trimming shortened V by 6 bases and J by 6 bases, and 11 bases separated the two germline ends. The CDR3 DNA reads TGTGCCAGCAGCGAGGGGGACCATGGCTACACCTTC. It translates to CASSEGDHGYTF.

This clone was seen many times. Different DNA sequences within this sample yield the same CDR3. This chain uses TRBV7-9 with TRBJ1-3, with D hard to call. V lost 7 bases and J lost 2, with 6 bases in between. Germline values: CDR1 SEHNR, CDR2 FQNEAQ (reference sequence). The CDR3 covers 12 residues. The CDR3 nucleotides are TGTGCCAGCATGTTACCTGGAAACACCATATATTTT. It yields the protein CASMLPGNTIYF.

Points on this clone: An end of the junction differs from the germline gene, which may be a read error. This CDR3 is CSARRWAGNTEAFF. The CDR3 nucleotides read TGCAGTGCTAGGCGGTGGGCCGGGAACACTGAGGCTTTCTTT. The genes are TRBV20-1 and TRBJ1-1, with D hard to call. This CDR3 has 14 residues. Germline values: CDR1 DFQATT, CDR2 SNEGSKA (reference sequence).

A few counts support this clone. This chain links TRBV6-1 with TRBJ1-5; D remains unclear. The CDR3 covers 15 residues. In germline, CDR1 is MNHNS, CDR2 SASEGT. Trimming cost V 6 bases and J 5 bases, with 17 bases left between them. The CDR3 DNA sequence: TGTGCCAGCAGCGCATCATGGGTTAGTTATCAGCCCCAGCATTTT. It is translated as CASSASWVSYQPQHF.